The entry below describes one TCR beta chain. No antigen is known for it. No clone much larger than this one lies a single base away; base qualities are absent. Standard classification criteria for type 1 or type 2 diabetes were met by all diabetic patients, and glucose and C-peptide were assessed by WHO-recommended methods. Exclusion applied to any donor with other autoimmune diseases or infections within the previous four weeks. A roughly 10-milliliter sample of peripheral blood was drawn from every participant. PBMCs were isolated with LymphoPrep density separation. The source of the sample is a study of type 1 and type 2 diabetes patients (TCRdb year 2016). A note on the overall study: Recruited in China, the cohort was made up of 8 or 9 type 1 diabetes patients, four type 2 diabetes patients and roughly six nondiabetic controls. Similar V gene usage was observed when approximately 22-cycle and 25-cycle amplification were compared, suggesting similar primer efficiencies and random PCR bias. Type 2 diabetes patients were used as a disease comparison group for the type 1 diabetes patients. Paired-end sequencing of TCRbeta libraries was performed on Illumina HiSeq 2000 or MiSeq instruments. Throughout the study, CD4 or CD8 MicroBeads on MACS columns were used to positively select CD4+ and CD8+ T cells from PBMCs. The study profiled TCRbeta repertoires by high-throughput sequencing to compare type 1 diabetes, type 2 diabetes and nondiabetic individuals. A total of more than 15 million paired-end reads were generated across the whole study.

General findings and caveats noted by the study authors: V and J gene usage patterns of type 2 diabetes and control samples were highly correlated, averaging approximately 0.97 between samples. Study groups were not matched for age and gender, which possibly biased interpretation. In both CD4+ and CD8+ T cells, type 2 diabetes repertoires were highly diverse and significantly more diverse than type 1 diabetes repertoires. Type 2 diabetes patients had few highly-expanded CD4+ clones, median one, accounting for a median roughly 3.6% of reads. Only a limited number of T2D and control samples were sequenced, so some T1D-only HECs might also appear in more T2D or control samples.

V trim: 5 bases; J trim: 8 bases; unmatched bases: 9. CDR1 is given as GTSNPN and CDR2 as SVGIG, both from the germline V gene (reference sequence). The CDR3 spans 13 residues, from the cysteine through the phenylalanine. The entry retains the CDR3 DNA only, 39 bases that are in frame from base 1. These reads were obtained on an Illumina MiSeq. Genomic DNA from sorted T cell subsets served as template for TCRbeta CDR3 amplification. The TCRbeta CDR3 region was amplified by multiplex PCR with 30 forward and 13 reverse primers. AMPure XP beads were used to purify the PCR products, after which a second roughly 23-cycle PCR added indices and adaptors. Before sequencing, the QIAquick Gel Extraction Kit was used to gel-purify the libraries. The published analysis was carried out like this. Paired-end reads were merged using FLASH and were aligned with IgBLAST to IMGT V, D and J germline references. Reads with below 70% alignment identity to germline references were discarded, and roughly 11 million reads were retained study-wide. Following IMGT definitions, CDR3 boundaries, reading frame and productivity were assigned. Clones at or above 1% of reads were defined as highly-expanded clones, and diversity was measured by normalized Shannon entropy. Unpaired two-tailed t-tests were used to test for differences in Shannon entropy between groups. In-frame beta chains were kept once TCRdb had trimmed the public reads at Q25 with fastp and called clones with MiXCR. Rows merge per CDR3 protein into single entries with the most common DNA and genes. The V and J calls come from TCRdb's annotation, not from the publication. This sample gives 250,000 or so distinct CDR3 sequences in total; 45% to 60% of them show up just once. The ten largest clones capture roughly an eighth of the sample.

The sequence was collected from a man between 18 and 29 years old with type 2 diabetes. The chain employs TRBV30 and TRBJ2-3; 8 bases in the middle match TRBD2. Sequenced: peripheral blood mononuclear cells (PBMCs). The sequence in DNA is TGTGCCTGGTCAGCGGGAGTGGGGGGTACGCAGTATTTT. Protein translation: CAWSAGVGGTQYF.